This TCR beta chain was observed in a study of response to subunit inactivated influenza vaccine. Study-wide results and limits: Authors suggested few new T cells are recruited by each seasonal influenza vaccination.

Many counts were recorded for this clonotype. Its target is not known. The CDR3 is made up of 14 amino acids. Trimming stripped 1 base from V and 6 bases from J, with 10 bases between. TCRdb redid the calling of the RT-PCR reads with MiXCR, one entry per CDR3 protein. The profile covers 500,000 to 550,000 distinct CDR3 sequences, with less than 10% appearing a single time and approximately 13% taken by the ten largest. The sequencing used PBMCs from blood, collected around 25 months after vaccination. The V call is TRBV12-3 or TRBV12-4, the J call TRBJ1-5; the D is unclear. The clonotype originates from a man between 50 and 69 years old who received an inactivated influenza vaccine. The CDR3 DNA follows: TGTGCCAGCAGTTTAGTCGCGAGGGTTCAGCCCCAGCATTTT. Translation: CASSLVARVQPQHF.